This TCR beta chain was profiled in a study of shared clonotypes between healthy human individuals. As to this clone: Its antigen is still unknown.

The CDR3 is 13 residues long. Germline CDR1 reads LNHDA; CDR2 reads SQIVND (reference sequence). The V gene lost 4 bases and the J gene lost 6 bases, with 12 bases spanning the gap. Study results and limitations: Researchers sampled only blood; tissue repertoires likely differ.

This table comes from immunoSEQ multiplex PCR, and its TCRdb copy is limited to in-frame clones, with some not included. The sample comprises around 500,000 clones, approximately 79% of which are singletons, and around 12% rests with the top ten. This rearrangement joins TRBV19 to TRBJ1-1; D is undetermined. The sequenced material came from PBMCs. This clonotype originated in a woman between 40 and 55 years old in good health. Some clones in this sample may be carry-over from other donors' samples. CDR3 in DNA: TGTGCCAGTAGTACCATCCAGCACTCTGAAGCTTTCTTT. This gives the protein CASSTIQHSEAFF.